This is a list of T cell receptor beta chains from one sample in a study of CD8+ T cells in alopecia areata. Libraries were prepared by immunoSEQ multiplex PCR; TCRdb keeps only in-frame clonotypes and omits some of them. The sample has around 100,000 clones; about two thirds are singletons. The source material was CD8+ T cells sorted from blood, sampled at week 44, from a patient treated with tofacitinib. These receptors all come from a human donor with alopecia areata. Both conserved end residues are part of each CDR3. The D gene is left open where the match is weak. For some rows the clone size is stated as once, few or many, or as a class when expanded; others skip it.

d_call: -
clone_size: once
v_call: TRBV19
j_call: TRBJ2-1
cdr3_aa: CASSADGNEQFF
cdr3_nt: TGTGCCAGTAGTGCGGACGGGAATGAGCAGTTCTTC

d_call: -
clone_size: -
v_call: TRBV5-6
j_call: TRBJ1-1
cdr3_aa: CASHPRALHRENTEAFF
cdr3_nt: TGTGCCAGCCACCCGAGGGCCCTCCACAGGGAGAACACTGAAGCTTTCTTT

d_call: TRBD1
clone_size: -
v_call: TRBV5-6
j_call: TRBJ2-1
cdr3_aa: CASSSMTGNEQFF
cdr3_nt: TGTGCCAGCAGCTCGATGACAGGGAATGAGCAGTTCTTC

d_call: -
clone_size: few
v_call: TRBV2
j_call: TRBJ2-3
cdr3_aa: CASSENTDTQYF
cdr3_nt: TGTGCCAGCAGTGAAAACACAGATACGCAGTATTTT

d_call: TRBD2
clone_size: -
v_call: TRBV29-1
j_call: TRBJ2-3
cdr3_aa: CSVEGDSRGSTDTQYF
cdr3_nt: TGCAGCGTTGAGGGCGACTCGCGGGGGAGCACAGATACGCAGTATTTT

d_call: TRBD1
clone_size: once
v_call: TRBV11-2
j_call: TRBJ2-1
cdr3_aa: CASSPRQGVSNEQFF
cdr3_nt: TGTGCCAGCAGCCCCCGACAGGGGGTCTCCAATGAGCAGTTCTTC

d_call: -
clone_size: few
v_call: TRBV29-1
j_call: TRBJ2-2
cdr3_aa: CSVEGNAGAGELFF
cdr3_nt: TGCAGCGTTGAAGGCAACGCTGGCGCCGGGGAGCTGTTTTTT

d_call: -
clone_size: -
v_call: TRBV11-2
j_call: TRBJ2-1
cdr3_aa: CASSLNPNEQFF
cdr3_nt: TGTGCCAGCAGCTTAAATCCCAATGAGCAGTTCTTC

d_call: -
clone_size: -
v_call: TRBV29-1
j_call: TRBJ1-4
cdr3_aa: CSVEFSGGSEKLFF
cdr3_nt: TGCAGCGTTGAATTCTCTGGAGGGAGTGAAAAACTGTTTTTT

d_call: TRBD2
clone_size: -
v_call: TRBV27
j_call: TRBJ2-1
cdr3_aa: CASSLSRGAGTEQFF
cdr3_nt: TGTGCCAGCAGTTTATCGCGGGGGGCCGGAACGGAGCAGTTCTTC

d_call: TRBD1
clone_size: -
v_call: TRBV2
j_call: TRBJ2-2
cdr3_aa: CASSEATGGFGELFF
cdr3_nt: TGTGCCAGCAGTGAAGCGACAGGGGGGTTCGGGGAGCTGTTTTTT

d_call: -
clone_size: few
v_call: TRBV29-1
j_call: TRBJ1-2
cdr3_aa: CSVVREEVFGYTF
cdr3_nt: TGCAGCGTTGTGAGAGAAGAGGTATTTGGCTACACCTTC

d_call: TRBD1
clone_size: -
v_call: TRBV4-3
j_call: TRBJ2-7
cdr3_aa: CASSPGGTGGSSYEQYF
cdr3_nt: TGCGCCAGCAGCCCAGGGGGGACAGGGGGTAGCTCCTACGAGCAGTACTTC

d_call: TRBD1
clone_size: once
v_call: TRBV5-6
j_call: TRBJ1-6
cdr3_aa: CASSAPGQGVYSPLHF
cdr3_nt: TGTGCCAGCAGCGCGCCGGGACAGGGGGTTTATTCACCCCTCCACTTT

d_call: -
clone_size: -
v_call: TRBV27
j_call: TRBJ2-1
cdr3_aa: CASSPRQANYNEQFF
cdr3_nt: TGTGCCAGCAGCCCCAGACAGGCTAACTACAATGAGCAGTTCTTC

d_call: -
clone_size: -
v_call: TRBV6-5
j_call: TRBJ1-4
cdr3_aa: CASHPRGIEKLFF
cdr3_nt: TGTGCCAGCCACCCACGGGGGATTGAAAAACTGTTTTTT

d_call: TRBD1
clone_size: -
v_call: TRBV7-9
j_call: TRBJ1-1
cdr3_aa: CASRIQGDTEAFF
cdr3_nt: TGTGCCAGCAGAATACAGGGGGACACTGAAGCTTTCTTT

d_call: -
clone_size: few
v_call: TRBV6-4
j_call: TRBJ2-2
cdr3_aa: CASSAAPSGDTGELFF
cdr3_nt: TGTGCCAGCAGTGCGGCACCATCTGGAGACACCGGGGAGCTGTTTTTT